A selection of T cell receptor beta chains follows, all from one sample in a study of T cells expressing NK-cell markers. From its re-call of the 5' RACE reads, TCRdb lists each CDR3 protein once, without DNA. In total, the table holds 350,000 to 400,000 distinct CDR3 sequences. Material for sequencing was blood T cells: a sorted CD56 or NKG2C T cell subset, CD4+ or CD8+ T cells, or bulk PBMC T cells (not recorded which). Receptor source: a woman between 50 and 59 years old in good health. Each CDR3 is given with its conserved first and last residue.

cdr3_aa: CASSEDRQETQYF
j_call: TRBJ2-5
v_call: TRBV2

cdr3_aa: CASSLDSAGADNEQFF
j_call: TRBJ2-1
v_call: TRBV11-2

cdr3_aa: CASSLTSGPLETQYF
j_call: TRBJ2-5
v_call: TRBV5-1

cdr3_aa: CASSGSESEQYF
j_call: TRBJ2-7
v_call: TRBV7-9

cdr3_aa: CASSLESGGQAYGYTF
j_call: TRBJ1-2
v_call: TRBV7-2

cdr3_aa: CSAILISETQYF
j_call: TRBJ2-5
v_call: TRBV20-1

cdr3_aa: CSARDLRDSSGNTIYF
j_call: TRBJ1-3
v_call: TRBV20-1

cdr3_aa: CATSGRGTGNTIYF
j_call: TRBJ1-3
v_call: TRBV24-1

cdr3_aa: CASSLLHRTGGHNEQFF
j_call: TRBJ2-1
v_call: TRBV27

cdr3_aa: CARGQGNYNEQFF
j_call: TRBJ2-1
v_call: TRBV2

cdr3_aa: CSAINLGRTNEKLFF
j_call: TRBJ1-4
v_call: TRBV20-1

cdr3_aa: CSAPRAGVVYNEQFF
j_call: TRBJ2-1
v_call: TRBV20-1

cdr3_aa: CASSDDRVMYF
j_call: TRBJ2-7
v_call: TRBV5-1

cdr3_aa: CSAPRGRPGDTQYF
j_call: TRBJ2-3
v_call: TRBV20-1

cdr3_aa: CASSREAGGGYNEQFF
j_call: TRBJ2-1
v_call: TRBV4-1

cdr3_aa: CASRADRGLNTGELFF
j_call: TRBJ2-2
v_call: TRBV2

cdr3_aa: CATSRASGRAKSVGNEQFF
j_call: TRBJ2-1
v_call: TRBV15

cdr3_aa: CASSKGMRTPNTGELFF
j_call: TRBJ2-2
v_call: TRBV21-1

cdr3_aa: CASSPDGLAGGYNEQFF
j_call: TRBJ2-1
v_call: TRBV18

cdr3_aa: CASSPLAGDVTQYF
j_call: TRBJ2-3
v_call: TRBV2

cdr3_aa: CASSLGLRTSPTDTQYF
j_call: TRBJ2-3
v_call: TRBV7-8

cdr3_aa: CASSTSDRETEAFF
j_call: TRBJ1-1
v_call: TRBV7-2

cdr3_aa: CASSISGGLDTQYF
j_call: TRBJ2-3
v_call: TRBV5-1

cdr3_aa: CASSYSLDLASTDTQYF
j_call: TRBJ2-3
v_call: TRBV6-5

cdr3_aa: CASSLVLSGRGFDEQFF
j_call: TRBJ2-1
v_call: TRBV5-1

cdr3_aa: CSARRVRVEEYF
j_call: TRBJ2-3
v_call: TRBV20-1

cdr3_aa: CASSEGQESYEQYF
j_call: TRBJ2-7
v_call: TRBV6-4

cdr3_aa: CSFSQGFSYGYTF
j_call: TRBJ1-2
v_call: TRBV29-1